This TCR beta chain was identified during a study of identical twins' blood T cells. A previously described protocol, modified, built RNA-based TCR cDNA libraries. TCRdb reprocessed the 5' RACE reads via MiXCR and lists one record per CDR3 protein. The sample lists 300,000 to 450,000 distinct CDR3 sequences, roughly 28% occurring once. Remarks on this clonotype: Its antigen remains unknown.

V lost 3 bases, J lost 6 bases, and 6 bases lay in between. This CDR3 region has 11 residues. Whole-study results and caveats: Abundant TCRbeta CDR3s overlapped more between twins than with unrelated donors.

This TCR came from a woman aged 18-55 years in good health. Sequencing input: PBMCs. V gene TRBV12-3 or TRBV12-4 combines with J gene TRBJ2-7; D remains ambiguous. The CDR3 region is CASSLRLEQYF. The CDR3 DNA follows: TGTGCCAGCAGTTTGCGGCTCGAGCAGTACTTC.